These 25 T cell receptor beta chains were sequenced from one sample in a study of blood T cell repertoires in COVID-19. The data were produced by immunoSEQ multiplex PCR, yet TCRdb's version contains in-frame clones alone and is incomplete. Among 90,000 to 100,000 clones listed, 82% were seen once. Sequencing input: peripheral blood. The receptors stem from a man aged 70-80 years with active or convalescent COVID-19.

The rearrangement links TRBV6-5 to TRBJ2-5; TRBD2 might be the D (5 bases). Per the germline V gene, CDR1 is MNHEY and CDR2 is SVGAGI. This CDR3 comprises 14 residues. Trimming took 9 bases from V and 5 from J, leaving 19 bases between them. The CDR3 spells CASSPTQTGETQYF. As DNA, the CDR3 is TGTGCCAGTAGTCCTACCCAAACGGGGGAGACCCAGTACTTC.

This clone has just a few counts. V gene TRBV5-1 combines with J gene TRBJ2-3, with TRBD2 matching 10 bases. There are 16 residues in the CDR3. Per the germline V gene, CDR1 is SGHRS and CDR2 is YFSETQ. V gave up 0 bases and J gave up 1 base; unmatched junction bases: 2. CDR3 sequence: CASSLGLAGGTDTQYF. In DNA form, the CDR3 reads TGCGCCAGCAGCTTGGGGCTAGCGGGAGGCACAGATACGCAGTATTTT.

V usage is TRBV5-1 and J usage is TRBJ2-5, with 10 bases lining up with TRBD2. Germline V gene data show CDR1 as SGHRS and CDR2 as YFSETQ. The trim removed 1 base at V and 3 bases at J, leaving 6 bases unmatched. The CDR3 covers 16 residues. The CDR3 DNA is TGCGCCAGCAGCTTGCTGGCTAGCGGGAGAGAAGAGACCCAGTACTTC. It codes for CASSLLASGREETQYF.

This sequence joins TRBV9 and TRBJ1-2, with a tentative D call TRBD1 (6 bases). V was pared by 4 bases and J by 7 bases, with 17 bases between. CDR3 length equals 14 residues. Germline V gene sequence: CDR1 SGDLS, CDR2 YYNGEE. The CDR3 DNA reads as TGTGCCAGCAGCCCCGGACAGTCCTCCCTTGGCTACACCTTC. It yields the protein CASSPGQSSLGYTF.

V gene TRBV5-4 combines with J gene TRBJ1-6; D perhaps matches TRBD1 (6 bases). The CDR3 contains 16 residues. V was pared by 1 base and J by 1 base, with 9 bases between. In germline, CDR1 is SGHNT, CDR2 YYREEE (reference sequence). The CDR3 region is CASSLRGGSYNSPLHF. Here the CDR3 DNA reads TGTGCCAGCAGCTTGAGGGGGGGATCCTATAATTCACCCCTCCACTTT. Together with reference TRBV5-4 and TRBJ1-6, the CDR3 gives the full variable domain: ETGVTQSPTHLIKTRGQQVTLRCSSQSGHNTVSWYQQALGQGPQFIFQYYREEENGRGNFPPRFSGLQFPNYSSELNVNALELDDSALYLCASSLRGGSYNSPLHFGNGTRLTVT.

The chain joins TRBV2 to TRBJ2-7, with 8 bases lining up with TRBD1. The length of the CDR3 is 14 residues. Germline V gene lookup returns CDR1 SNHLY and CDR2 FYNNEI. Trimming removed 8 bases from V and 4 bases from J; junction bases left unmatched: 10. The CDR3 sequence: CASRRTGLGYEQYF. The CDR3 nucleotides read TGTGCCAGCCGGAGGACAGGGTTGGGGTACGAGCAGTACTTC. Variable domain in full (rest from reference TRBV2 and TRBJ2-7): EPEVTQTPSHQVTQMGQEVILRCVPISNHLYFYWYRQILGQKVEFLVSFYNNEISEKSEIFDDQFSVERPDGSNFTLKIRSTKLEDSAMYFCASRRTGLGYEQYFGPGTRLTVT.

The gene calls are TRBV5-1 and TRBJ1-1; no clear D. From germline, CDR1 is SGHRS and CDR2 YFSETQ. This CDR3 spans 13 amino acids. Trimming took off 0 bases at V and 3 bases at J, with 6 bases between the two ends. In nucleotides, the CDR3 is TGCGCCAGCAGCTTGGAATCGGACACTGAAGCTTTCTTT. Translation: CASSLESDTEAFF.

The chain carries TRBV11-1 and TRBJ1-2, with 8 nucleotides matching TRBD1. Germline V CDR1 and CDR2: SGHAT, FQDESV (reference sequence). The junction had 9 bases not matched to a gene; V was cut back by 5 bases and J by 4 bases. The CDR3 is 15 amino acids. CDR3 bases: TGTGCCAGCAGCAGCGATGGTACAGGGGGCTATGGCTACACCTTC. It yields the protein CASSSDGTGGYGYTF.

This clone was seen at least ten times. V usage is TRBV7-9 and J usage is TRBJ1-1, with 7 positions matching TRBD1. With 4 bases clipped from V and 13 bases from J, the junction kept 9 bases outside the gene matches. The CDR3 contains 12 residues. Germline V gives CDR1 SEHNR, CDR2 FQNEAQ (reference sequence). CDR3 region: CASSSLTGFVFF. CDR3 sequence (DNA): TGTGCCAGCAGCTCACTGACAGGGTTCGTTTTCTTT.

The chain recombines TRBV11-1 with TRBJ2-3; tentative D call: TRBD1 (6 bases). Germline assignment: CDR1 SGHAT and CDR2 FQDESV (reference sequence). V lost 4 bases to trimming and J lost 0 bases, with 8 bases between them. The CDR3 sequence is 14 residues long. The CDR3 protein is CASSWDISTDTQYF. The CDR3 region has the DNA TGTGCCAGCAGCTGGGACATTAGCACAGATACGCAGTATTTT.

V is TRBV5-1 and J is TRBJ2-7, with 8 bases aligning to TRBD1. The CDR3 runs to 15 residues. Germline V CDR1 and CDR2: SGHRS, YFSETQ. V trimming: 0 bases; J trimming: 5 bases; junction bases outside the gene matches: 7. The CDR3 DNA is TGCGCCAGCAGCTTGGGAAGGACAGGGATCAACGAGCAGTACTTC. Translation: CASSLGRTGINEQYF. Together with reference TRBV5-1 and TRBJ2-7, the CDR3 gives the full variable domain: KAGVTQTPRYLIKTRGQQVTLSCSPISGHRSVSWYQQTPGQGLQFLFEYFSETQRNKGNFPGRFSGRQFSNSRSEMNVSTLELGDSALYLCASSLGRTGINEQYFGPGTRLTVT.

In nucleotides, the CDR3 is TGCGCCAGCAGCTTGAACAGGGGGCGCGCAGGTCGCAATGAGCAGTTCTTC. Translated: CASSLNRGRAGRNEQFF. This sequence joins TRBV5-1 and TRBJ2-1; 9 bases line up with TRBD1. Per germline, CDR1 SGHRS and CDR2 YFSETQ. Losses at the gene ends were 1 base for V and 6 bases for J; bases not matched to a gene: 11. The CDR3 runs 17 residues.

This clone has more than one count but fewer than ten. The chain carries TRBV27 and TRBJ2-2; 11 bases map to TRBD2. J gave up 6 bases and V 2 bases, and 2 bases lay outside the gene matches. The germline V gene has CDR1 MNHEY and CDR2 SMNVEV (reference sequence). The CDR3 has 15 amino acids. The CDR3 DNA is TGTGCCAGCAGTTTAGTAGCGGGGGGGCCCGGGGAGCTGTTTTTT. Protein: CASSLVAGGPGELFF.

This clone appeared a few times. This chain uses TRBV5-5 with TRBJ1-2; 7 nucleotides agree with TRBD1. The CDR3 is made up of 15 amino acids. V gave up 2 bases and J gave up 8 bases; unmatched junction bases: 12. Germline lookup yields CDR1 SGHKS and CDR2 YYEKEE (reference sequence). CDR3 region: CASSFTGDRGEGYTF. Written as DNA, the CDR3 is TGTGCCAGCAGCTTCACAGGGGACCGCGGCGAGGGCTACACCTTC.

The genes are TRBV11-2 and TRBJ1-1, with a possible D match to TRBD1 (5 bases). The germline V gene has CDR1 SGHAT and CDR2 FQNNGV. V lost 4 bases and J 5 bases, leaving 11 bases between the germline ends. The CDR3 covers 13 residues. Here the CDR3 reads CASSSTQGTEAFF. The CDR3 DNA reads TGTGCCAGCAGCTCAACTCAGGGAACTGAAGCTTTCTTT.

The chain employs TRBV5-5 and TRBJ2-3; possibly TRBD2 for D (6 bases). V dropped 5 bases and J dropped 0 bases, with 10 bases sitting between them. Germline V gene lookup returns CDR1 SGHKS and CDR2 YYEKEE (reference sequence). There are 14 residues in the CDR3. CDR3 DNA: TGTGCCAGCAGTACCGGGACTAGCACAGATACGCAGTATTTT. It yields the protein CASSTGTSTDTQYF.

The CDR3 DNA is TGTGCCAGCAGCTTAAGCCGGGACAGTCAAGAAAAACTGTTTTTT. Amino acids: CASSLSRDSQEKLFF. The chain couples TRBV7-2 to TRBJ1-4; 7 bases map to TRBD1. Trimming removed 2 bases from V and 8 bases from J; junction bases left unmatched: 8. CDR1 and CDR2 (germline): SGHTA, FQGNSA. The CDR3 extends over 15 amino acids.

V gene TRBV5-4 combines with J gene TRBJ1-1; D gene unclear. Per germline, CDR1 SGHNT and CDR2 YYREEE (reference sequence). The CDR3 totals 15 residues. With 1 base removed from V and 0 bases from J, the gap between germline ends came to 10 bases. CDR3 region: CASSLLSGLNTEAFF. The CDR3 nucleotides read TGTGCCAGCAGCTTGCTTTCGGGATTGAACACTGAAGCTTTCTTT.

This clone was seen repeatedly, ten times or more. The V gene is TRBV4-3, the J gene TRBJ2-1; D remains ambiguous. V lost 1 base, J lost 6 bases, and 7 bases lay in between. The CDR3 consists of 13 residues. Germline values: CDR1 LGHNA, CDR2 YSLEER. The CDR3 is CASSQGLVNEQFF. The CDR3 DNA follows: TGCGCCAGCAGCCAAGGATTAGTCAATGAGCAGTTCTTC.

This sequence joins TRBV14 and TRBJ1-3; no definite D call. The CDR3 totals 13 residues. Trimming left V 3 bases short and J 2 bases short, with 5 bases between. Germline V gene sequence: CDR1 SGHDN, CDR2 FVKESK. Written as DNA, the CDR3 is TGTGCCAGCAGCCAGGGCCCTGGAAACACCATATATTTT. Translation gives CASSQGPGNTIYF.

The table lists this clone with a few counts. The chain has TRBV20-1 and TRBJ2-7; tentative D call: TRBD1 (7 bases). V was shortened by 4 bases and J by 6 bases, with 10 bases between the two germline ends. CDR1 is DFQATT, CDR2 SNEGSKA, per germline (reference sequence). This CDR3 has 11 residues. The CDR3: CSATQGGEQYF. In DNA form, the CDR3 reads TGCAGTGCTACCCAGGGGGGCGAGCAGTACTTC.

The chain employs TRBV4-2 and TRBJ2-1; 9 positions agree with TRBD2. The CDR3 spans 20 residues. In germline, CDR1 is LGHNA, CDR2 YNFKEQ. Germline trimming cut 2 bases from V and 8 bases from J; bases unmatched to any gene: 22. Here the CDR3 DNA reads TGTGCCAGCAGCCAACTCGCCTGGACTAGCGAAGCGTATGGGACATATGAGCAGTTCTTC. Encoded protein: CASSQLAWTSEAYGTYEQFF.

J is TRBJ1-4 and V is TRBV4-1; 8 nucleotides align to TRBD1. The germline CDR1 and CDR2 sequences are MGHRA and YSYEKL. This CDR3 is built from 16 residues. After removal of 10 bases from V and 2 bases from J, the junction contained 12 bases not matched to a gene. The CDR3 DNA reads TGCGCCACCGGTCGGACAGGGATTATCACTAATGAAAAACTGTTTTTT. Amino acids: CATGRTGIITNEKLFF.

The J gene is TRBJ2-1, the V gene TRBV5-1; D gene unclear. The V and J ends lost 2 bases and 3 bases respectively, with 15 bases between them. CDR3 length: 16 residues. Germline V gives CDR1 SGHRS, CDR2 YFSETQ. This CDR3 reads CASSFSSAGYYNEQFF. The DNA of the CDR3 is TGCGCCAGCAGCTTTAGTAGTGCAGGTTACTACAATGAGCAGTTCTTC.

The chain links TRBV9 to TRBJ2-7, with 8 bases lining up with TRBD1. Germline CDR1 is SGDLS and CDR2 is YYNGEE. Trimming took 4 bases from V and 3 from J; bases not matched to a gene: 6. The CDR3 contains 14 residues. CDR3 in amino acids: CASSTTGQVYEQYF. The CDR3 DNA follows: TGTGCCAGCAGCACCACGGGACAGGTCTACGAGCAGTACTTC.